This T cell receptor beta chain was identified in a study of T cell repertoires in cytomegalovirus infection (dated by TCRdb to between 2018 and 2021). Regarding the complete study: Recently identified HLA-C-restricted CMV epitopes, whose presentation resists viral immunomodulation, were targeted by peptide stimulations together with well-studied HLA-B-restricted epitopes. Donor HLA type was relevant to the analysis, as public TCR beta signatures indicated carriage of CMV infection together with the matching HLA type. The research as a whole found: The ex vivo response was dominated by HLA-C-restricted CMV-specific TCR beta clonotypes, which also provided the single most frequent clonotype in two of eight donors. Cumulative frequency of public TCR beta family members discriminated carriers of CMV infection plus the relevant HLA type in this cohort and an independent 352-donor cohort.

In this sample, this clonotype turned up a few times. It has no known antigen specificity. The record has no base qualities; no much larger clone is one base away. From a lookup of the germline V gene, CDR1 and CDR2 are SGHDT and YYEEEE. Compared with germline, V lacks 4 bases and J lacks 10 bases; bases without a gene match: 7. The CDR3 runs 13 residues from the cysteine to the phenylalanine. Only the CDR3 part of the read is kept: 39 bases, read in frame from the first base. Per the publication, the treatment or condition label means: in vitro stimulation with specific CMV peptide epitopes to enrich CMV-specific T cells. Sequencing took place on an Illumina HiSeq 1500. Starting from the raw public reads, TCRdb applied fastp trimming at Q25, assembled clones with MiXCR and retained in-frame beta chains. Each CDR3 protein appears once, grouped with its most common genes and DNA. This sample comprises about 920,000 distinct CDR3 sequences, 31% of them detected only once. In total, the top ten clones hold roughly an eighth of the sample.

The TCR originated in a human donor in good health (CMV status not recorded). Some clones in this sample may be carry-over from other donors' samples. The V and J genes are TRBV5-6 and TRBJ2-1; the central 8 bases match TRBD1. Here the sequenced sample was cultured CD8+ T cells from PBMCs, taken from culture after CMV antigen stimulation. CDR3 sequence: CASSQGAGREQFF. The nucleotide sequence is given as TGTGCCAGCAGCCAGGGGGCTGGTAGGGAGCAGTTCTTC.